Listed here is a single T cell receptor (beta chain). Time point: pretreatment peripheral blood. The data derive from a study of PD-L1 blockade in urothelial cancer. Germline V gene data show CDR1 as GTSNPN and CDR2 as SVGIG (reference sequence). V shed 4 bases, J shed 1 base, and the junction held 7 bases outside the gene matches. CDR3 size: 14 residues. The table came from immunoSEQ multiplex PCR; TCRdb's copy has only in-frame clones and leaves some out. The sample has roughly 63,000 clones, about four fifths seen once. The chain carries TRBV30 and TRBJ2-7; 7 bases match TRBD2. The sequencing here drew on PBMCs, taken around atezolizumab (anti-PD-L1) treatment. This TCR came from a man in his 70s with urothelial cancer. In DNA form, the CDR3 reads TGTGCCTGGAAAGAGGGAGGGTCTTCCTACGAGCAGTACTTC. This codes for CAWKEGGSSYEQYF.